These 2 T cell receptor beta chains were sequenced from one sample in a study of human T cells and chemical hapten exposure. A single record per CDR3 protein comes from TCRdb applying MiXCR to the RACE reads. The data contain under 45,000 distinct CDR3 sequences, roughly 5.4% of them seen just once; the ten biggest clones take up around 13%. Time point here: healthy volunteer bleed at 6 weeks. Blood, whole and unfractionated, served as the source for total RNA extraction. Sequences were obtained from whole blood. The receptors come from a human donor in good health. Some clones in this sample may be carry-over from other donors' samples.

This clonotype came up many times. This chain links TRBV6-5 with TRBJ1-3, with D uncertain. Germline V CDR1 and CDR2: MNHEY, SVGAGI. The CDR3 loop spans 19 amino acids. V lost 1 base and J lost 0, with 19 bases in between. The CDR3 coding sequence is TGTGCCAGCAGTTACTTCCCCGGTGGGAGATCTGACTCTGGAAACACCATATATTTT. Protein: CASSYFPGGRSDSGNTIYF.

The CDR3 DNA is TGCGCCAGCAGCTTGGATCCAGGGCACACCGGGGAGCTGTTTTTT. Protein: CASSLDPGHTGELFF. The rearrangement links TRBV5-1 to TRBJ2-2, with a weak D call TRBD1 (5 bases). V lost 0 bases, J lost 3 bases, and 9 bases lay in between. Germline-derived CDR1 and CDR2 are SGHRS and YFSETQ. The CDR3 length is 15 residues.